This section outlines one TCR beta chain sequence together with its context. J lost 4 bases, V lost 7 bases, and 5 bases had no gene match. CDR3 size: 13 residues. CDR1 and CDR2 from the germline V gene are MDHEN and SYDVKM. This entry belongs to a study of blood T cell repertoires in COVID-19. Study as a whole: Acute-phase and convalescent COVID-19 samples originated in the United States, Italy and Spain. T cells, B-cell-depleted T cells, or PBMCs supplied cDNA or gDNA.

In the original analysis: Estimation of nucleated cell counts relied on the amplification of reference gene primers. Generated by immunoSEQ multiplex PCR, the TCRdb table keeps only in-frame clones and is missing some. The V and J calls and clone size come from that table; D and trimming were worked out from the DNA. The sample contains over 90,000 clones, 65% to 90% of which appear only once. Sequenced material: peripheral blood. The receptor's source is a man at least 80 years old with acute or convalescent COVID-19. The chain has TRBV28 and TRBJ2-7, with TRBD2 matching over 9 bases. The CDR3 nucleotides are TGTGCCAGCACCCGGGGACTAGCTTACGAGCAGTACTTC. Its translation: CASTRGLAYEQYF.